This T cell receptor (beta chain) comes out of a study of T cell repertoires in cytomegalovirus infection. Study-level background: HLA-B-restricted CMV epitopes that are well studied, plus recently identified HLA-C-restricted ones, were used by the study. The public TCR beta signatures pointed to both CMV infection and matching HLA type. Study-level points and caveats: HLA-C-restricted CMV-specific TCR beta clonotypes prevailed in the ex vivo response. There were carriers of CMV plus the relevant HLA, and cumulative public TCR beta family frequency identified them.

Points on this clonotype: The antigen remains undetermined.

TCRdb recomputed calls from the reads with MiXCR, one row per CDR3 protein. The data show under 500,000 distinct CDR3 sequences, roughly 43% seen once. The CDR3 covers 14 residues. V shed 6 bases and J shed 2 bases, with 11 bases lying between them. The TCR comes from a human donor in good health (CMV status not recorded). Some clones in this sample may be carry-over from other donors' samples. Sequenced material: cultured PBMCs, taken from culture after CMV antigen stimulation. This chain connects TRBV12-3 or TRBV12-4 to TRBJ1-5; D is unclear. In DNA form, the CDR3 reads TGTGCCAGCAGCACAGACGCCGGCAATCAGCCCCAGCATTTT. This sequence encodes CASSTDAGNQPQHF.